This passage covers 29 T cell receptor beta chains from one sample sequenced in a study of CD8 T cells in ankylosing spondylitis. TCRdb fed the 5' RACE reads into MiXCR, producing one record per CDR3 protein. The sample lists 200,000 to 250,000 distinct CDR3 sequences; approximately 10% were seen once. The sequencing sample was made of blood, either unsorted or a sorted T cell fraction (not recorded which). These receptors all come from a male donor with ankylosing spondylitis or in good health (not recorded which).

This clonotype was seen ten or more times. This chain joins TRBV25-1 and TRBJ2-1; D uncertain. V was clipped by 5 bases and J by 4 bases, with 15 bases between them. This CDR3 has 15 residues. The V gene's germline CDR1 is MGHDK and CDR2 SYGVNS. Written as DNA, the CDR3 is TGTGCCAGCAGTCCCCAAGGGTACGGGTACAATGAGCAGTTCTTC. The encoded protein is CASSPQGYGYNEQFF.

This clonotype was observed at least ten times. This sequence joins TRBV6-5 and TRBJ2-7; D is tentatively TRBD1 or TRBD2 (6 bases each). V dropped 0 bases and J dropped 3 bases, with 12 bases sitting between them. This CDR3 has 15 residues. CDR1 and CDR2 (germline): MNHEY, SVGAGI. For the CDR3, the DNA is TGTGCCAGCAGTTACTCTAGAGGGGGGAGCTACGAGCAGTACTTC. Protein sequence: CASSYSRGGSYEQYF.

There are many counts of this clonotype. The chain employs TRBV7-2 and TRBJ2-3, with TRBD2 identical over 11 bases. V shed 6 bases and J 0 bases; nucleotides not matched to a gene: 8. There are 17 residues in the CDR3. Germline-derived CDR1 and CDR2 are SGHTA and FQGNSA. The CDR3 is CASRRTSGSTSTDTQYF. The CDR3 coding sequence is TGTGCCAGCAGACGGACTAGCGGGTCCACTAGCACAGATACGCAGTATTTT. Looking up the rest from reference TRBV7-2 and TRBJ2-3 gives the full variable domain: GAGVSQSPSNKVTEKGKDVELRCDPISGHTALYWYRQSLGQGLEFLIYFQGNSAPDKSGLPSDRFSAERTGGSVSTLTIQRTQQEDSAVYLCASRRTSGSTSTDTQYFGPGTRLTVL.

This clonotype was counted ten times or more. The chain carries TRBV7-2 and TRBJ2-1; 9 bases map to TRBD2. This CDR3 is built from 16 residues. With 1 base clipped from V and 6 bases from J, the junction kept 7 bases outside the gene matches. The germline gives CDR1 SGHTA, CDR2 FQGNSA. CDR3 DNA sequence: TGTGCCAGCAGCTTAGGGCTAGCGGGAATGGGCAATGAGCAGTTCTTC. The encoded protein is CASSLGLAGMGNEQFF.

The chain joins TRBV5-1 to TRBJ2-7; 11 nucleotides align to TRBD1. There are 16 residues in the CDR3. The V and J ends lost 0 bases and 7 bases, in that order; junction bases with no gene match: 9. CDR1 is SGHRS, CDR2 YFSETQ, per germline. CDR3 residues: CASSLAPGTGGKEQYF. For the CDR3, the DNA is TGCGCCAGCAGCTTGGCCCCCGGGACAGGGGGGAAGGAGCAGTACTTC.

The sample holds many counts of this clonotype. The chain recombines TRBV5-1 with TRBJ1-3, with D uncertain. V lost 4 bases and J 0 bases, leaving 17 bases between the germline ends. CDR1 and CDR2 (germline): SGHRS, YFSETQ. This CDR3 spans 17 amino acids. In DNA, the CDR3 is TGCGCCAGCAGCCCCCAGATAGGGCACCTCTCTGGAAACACCATATATTTT. It encodes CASSPQIGHLSGNTIYF.

The CDR3 DNA follows: TGTGCCAGCAGACCGGGACAGGGCCGATCACCCCTCCACTTT. Translating it yields CASRPGQGRSPLHF. V is TRBV6-1 and J is TRBJ1-6; 9 nucleotides align to TRBD1. Germline lookup yields CDR1 MNHNS and CDR2 SASEGT. This CDR3 spans 14 amino acids. With V trimmed by 6 bases and J by 10 bases, 7 bases remained unmatched.

This chain links TRBV29-1 with TRBJ2-3, with TRBD1 matching 7 bases. This CDR3 spans 15 amino acids. V was clipped by 7 bases and J by 2 bases; unmatched bases: 12. The V gene's germline CDR1 is SQVTM and CDR2 ANQGSEA. CDR3 nucleotides: TGCAGCGGCACGACCGGGACAGAGACCACAGATACGCAGTATTTT. It encodes CSGTTGTETTDTQYF.

This rearrangement joins TRBV12-3 or TRBV12-4 to TRBJ2-2; D tentatively reads TRBD1 or TRBD2 (5 bases each). The CDR3 covers 16 residues. V lost 6 bases and J lost 9, with 23 bases in between. CDR3 protein: CASSLAVDSTVRELFF. CDR3 sequence (DNA): TGTGCCAGCAGCCTAGCCGTAGACAGTACTGTCCGGGAGCTGTTTTTT.

This clonotype occurred a few times. The chain links TRBV5-1 to TRBJ1-6, with D unresolved. Germline V gene lookup returns CDR1 SGHRS and CDR2 YFSETQ. The CDR3 has 16 amino acids. The germline V and J ends were trimmed by 1 base and 0 bases, with 8 bases remaining between them. The CDR3 nucleotides read TGCGCCAGCAGCTTGACGCAGAGCTCCTATAATTCACCCCTCCACTTT. Encoded protein: CASSLTQSSYNSPLHF. Full variable domain (outside the CDR3, taken from reference TRBV5-1 and TRBJ1-6): KAGVTQTPRYLIKTRGQQVTLSCSPISGHRSVSWYQQTPGQGLQFLFEYFSETQRNKGNFPGRFSGRQFSNSRSEMNVSTLELGDSALYLCASSLTQSSYNSPLHFGNGTRLTVT.

V is TRBV5-6 and J is TRBJ2-7; possible D gene TRBD2, 5 bases. CDR1 SGHDT and CDR2 YYEEEE come from the germline V gene. V was cut by 2 bases and J by 7 bases, with 13 bases left in between. CDR3 length: 13 residues. CDR3 DNA sequence: TGTGCCAGCAGCTTTTCGGGGATAGGGGAGCAGTACTTC. This translates into CASSFSGIGEQYF.

This clonotype has a count of ten or more. V usage is TRBV12-3 or TRBV12-4 and J usage is TRBJ1-1; D remains ambiguous. Trimming shortened V by 8 bases and J by 1 base, and 5 bases separated the two germline ends. The CDR3 extends over 11 amino acids. For the CDR3, the DNA is TGTGCCAGCGGCGCGAACACTGAAGCTTTCTTT. Translated, it gives CASGANTEAFF.

This clonotype came up many times. J is TRBJ1-1 and V is TRBV21-1. TRBV21-1 is a pseudogene locus. This CDR3 region has 12 residues. The CDR3 here is CASSKWAREAFF. The CDR3 DNA follows: TGTGCCAGCAGCAAATGGGCCCGTGAAGCTTTCTTT.

This clonotype was recorded many times. At one end, the junction sequence differs from germline, possibly due to a read error. This chain connects TRBV11-1 to TRBJ2-2, with 7 positions matching TRBD2. Germline CDR1 and CDR2: SGHAT and FQDESV (reference sequence). The CDR3 covers 17 residues. The CDR3, as DNA: TGTGCCAGCAGCTTAGAGGTAGTGTCTAGCGGCCTCGGGAAGCTGTTTTTT. Translated, it gives CASSLEVVSSGLGKLFF.

The genes are TRBV5-4 and TRBJ2-2; D is uncertain. CDR3 length: 16 amino acids. V shed 1 base and J shed 4 bases, with 14 bases lying between them. Germline V CDR1 and CDR2: SGHNT, YYREEE (reference sequence). In DNA form, the CDR3 reads TGTGCCAGCAGCTTGAGCATGGGCTACGGCACCGGGGAGCTGTTTTTT. Translation: CASSLSMGYGTGELFF.

The chain recombines TRBV3-1 with TRBJ2-2, with D perhaps TRBD1 or TRBD2 (5 bases each). The CDR3 is 14 residues long. Germline V gene sequence: CDR1 LGHDT, CDR2 YNNKEL (reference sequence). The V gene lost 9 bases and the J gene lost 0 bases, with 11 bases spanning the gap. The CDR3 DNA follows: TGTGCCAGTCGAGGGGCTGCGAACACCGGGGAGCTGTTTTTT. It codes for CASRGAANTGELFF. The complete variable domain, with remaining parts taken from reference TRBV3-1 and TRBJ2-2, reads DTAVSQTPKYLVTQMGNDKSIKCEQNLGHDTMYWYKQDSKKFLKIMFSYNNKELIINETVPNRFSPKSPDKAHLNLHINSLELGDSAVYFCASRGAANTGELFFGEGSRLTVL.

This clonotype was counted between two and nine times. V gene TRBV2 combines with J gene TRBJ2-3; TRBD1 agrees at 9 bases. Germline values: CDR1 SNHLY, CDR2 FYNNEI. This CDR3 is 15 amino acids long. J gave up 5 bases and V 7 bases, and 10 bases lay outside the gene matches. CDR3 DNA sequence: TGTGCCAGCACCACCGGGACAGGGAGTTTAGATACGCAGTATTTT. This codes for CASTTGTGSLDTQYF.

This clonotype was detected ten times or more. V and J are TRBV12-3 or TRBV12-4 and TRBJ1-5; TRBD1 matches at 7 bases. This CDR3 comprises 13 residues. J gave up 5 bases and V 3 bases, and 1 base lay outside the gene matches. The CDR3 loop reads CASSLTGHQPQHF. In DNA form, the CDR3 reads TGTGCCAGCAGTTTGACAGGGCATCAGCCCCAGCATTTT.

The chain recombines TRBV12-3 or TRBV12-4 with TRBJ2-5; D unresolved. CDR3 length: 12 residues. Trimming left V 6 bases short and J 5 bases short, with 10 bases between. CDR3: CASRPAMETQYF. CDR3 nucleotides: TGTGCCAGCAGGCCTGCGATGGAGACCCAGTACTTC.

A single count supports this clonotype. This could be a read error, since a much larger clone is one nucleotide away. The chain carries TRBV5-1 and TRBJ1-4; D might be TRBD1 (5 bases). The CDR3 length is 15 residues. Germline CDR1 reads SGHRS; CDR2 reads YFSETQ. CDR3 in DNA: TGCGACAGCAGCAGCCTTTCAGGGTGGGATGAAAAACTGTTTTTT. It translates to CDSSSLSGWDEKLFF.

This clonotype came up once. The chain links TRBV18 to TRBJ2-7, with D possibly matching TRBD1 (6 bases). Germline V gene lookup returns CDR1 KGHSH and CDR2 LQKENI. The V and J ends lost 4 bases and 0 bases respectively, with 16 bases between them. The CDR3 has 16 amino acids. The CDR3 is CASSHRDLRSSYEQYF. DNA for the CDR3: TGTGCCAGCTCACACAGGGATTTGAGAAGCTCCTACGAGCAGTACTTC.

The sample holds a few counts of this clonotype. V is TRBV19 and J is TRBJ1-1, with TRBD1 matching 10 bases. The ends lost 4 bases at V and 7 bases at J; junction bases unmatched: 6. Germline CDR1 and CDR2: LNHDA and SQIVND (reference sequence). The CDR3 covers 14 residues. CDR3 protein: CASSSRDRGLEAFF. The CDR3 DNA is TGTGCCAGTAGTAGCCGAGACAGGGGGCTTGAAGCTTTCTTT.

On this clonotype: This may be a read error, as it is one base from a much larger clone. The rearrangement links TRBV20-1 to TRBJ1-5; weak D call: TRBD1 (5 bases). This CDR3 comprises 15 residues. Germline loops: CDR1 DFQATT, CDR2 SNEGSKA (reference sequence). The CDR3 region is CSAENAQVVNQPQHF. The CDR3 DNA is TGCAGCGCCGAAAATGCACAGGTCGTCAATCAGCCCCAGCATTTT.

The J gene is TRBJ2-1, the V gene TRBV28, with a tentative D call TRBD1 (5 bases). CDR1 MDHEN and CDR2 SYDVKM come from the germline V gene. The V and J ends lost 3 bases and 6 bases respectively, with 9 bases between them. This CDR3 is built from 13 residues. The CDR3 loop reads CASSLPGSNEQFF. The CDR3 nucleotides read TGTGCCAGCAGTTTGCCAGGGTCCAATGAGCAGTTCTTC.

This chain connects TRBV5-6 to TRBJ2-7; TRBD1 is a possible D gene (6 bases). CDR3 length: 14 residues. Germline assignment: CDR1 SGHDT and CDR2 YYEEEE. Trimming left V 5 bases short and J 6 bases short, with 18 bases between. CDR3 residues: CASSFLLQGTEQYF. The DNA of the CDR3 is TGTGCCAGCAGTTTTTTATTACAGGGAACCGAGCAGTACTTC.

The sample holds many counts of this clonotype. The chain joins TRBV7-3 to TRBJ2-3, with 9 bases aligning to TRBD2. Trimming took 1 base from V and 1 from J; bases not matched to a gene: 3. The CDR3 sequence is 16 residues long. CDR1 and CDR2 from the germline V gene are SGHTA and FQGTGA. CDR3 sequence (DNA): TGTGCCAGCAGCTTAAAGGTAGCGGGGGGCACAGATACGCAGTATTTT. This encodes CASSLKVAGGTDTQYF. The full variable domain, in which reference TRBV7-3 and TRBJ2-3 provide the parts outside the CDR3, is GAGVSQTPSNKVTEKGKYVELRCDPISGHTALYWYRQSLGQGPEFLIYFQGTGAADDSGLPNDRFFAVRPEGSVSTLKIQRTERGDSAVYLCASSLKVAGGTDTQYFGPGTRLTVL.

This chain joins TRBV20-1 and TRBJ2-1, with D tentatively TRBD1 (6 bases). The germline V and J ends were trimmed by 5 bases and 4 bases, with 15 bases remaining between them. This CDR3 is built from 14 residues. Germline CDR1 reads DFQATT; CDR2 reads SNEGSKA (reference sequence). The CDR3 sequence: CSADTGTLYNEQFF. The CDR3, as DNA: TGCAGTGCTGATACCGGGACACTTTACAATGAGCAGTTCTTC.

This clonotype was seen at least ten times. The chain has TRBV2 and TRBJ2-1; 13 positions agree with TRBD2. Germline CDR1 is SNHLY and CDR2 is FYNNEI. J was trimmed by 4 bases and V by 2 bases; bases with no gene match: 5. CDR3 length: 17 amino acids. CDR3 residues: CASSEYVGLAGYNEQFF. CDR3 in DNA: TGTGCCAGCAGTGAATATGTGGGACTAGCGGGGTACAATGAGCAGTTCTTC.

The rearrangement links TRBV29-1 to TRBJ1-2; the D gene is possibly TRBD1 (6 bases). CDR3 length equals 11 residues. Trimming pared 6 bases from V and 2 bases from J, leaving 7 bases between. Germline V gene data show CDR1 as SQVTM and CDR2 as ANQGSEA. The CDR3 reads CSVGGNYGYTF. The CDR3 DNA is TGCAGCGTAGGGGGGAACTATGGCTACACCTTC.